This T cell receptor (beta chain) emerged from a study of cytomegalovirus exposure and HLA in healthy donors. The germline CDR1 and CDR2 sequences are SGHVS and FQNEAQ. Trimming took 5 bases from V and 2 from J; bases not matched to a gene: 2. This CDR3 spans 15 amino acids. The PCR used 60 Vbeta and 13 Jbeta primers. Only in-frame clones appear in the TCRdb table, and some are missing; sequencing was by immunoSEQ multiplex PCR. This sample's table has about 110,000 clones. This chain links TRBV7-8 with TRBJ2-1; 11 positions agree with TRBD2. The TCR comes from a man aged 25 to 40 in good health and CMV-seronegative. The sample was PBMCs. CDR3 protein: CASSPSGGTYNEQFF. CDR3 coding DNA: TGTGCCAGCAGCCCTAGCGGGGGGACCTACAATGAGCAGTTCTTC.